A single sample is the source of the 5 T cell receptor beta chains below, sequenced in a study of read filtering for tumor transcriptome and immune sequencing. From roughly 390 ng of RNA, a library with molecular barcoded alpha/delta and beta/gamma adaptors was made. TCRdb ran MiXCR on the reads and lists one entry per CDR3 protein. The sample consists of around 50,000 distinct CDR3 sequences, roughly 12% of them appearing once. The specimen was a population of CD138-negative cells sorted from bone marrow. The receptors were sampled from a donor over 35 with multiple myeloma.

At least ten counts were recorded for this clonotype. The rearrangement links TRBV6-1 to TRBJ2-3; no firm D call. V lost 7 bases and J lost 4, with 9 bases in between. In germline, CDR1 is MNHNS, CDR2 SASEGT. The length of the CDR3 is 12 residues. The CDR3 sequence: CASTPEADTQYF. DNA for the CDR3: TGTGCCAGCACCCCTGAGGCAGATACGCAGTATTTT.

This clonotype was picked up many times. This chain connects TRBV2 to TRBJ2-3; 7 bases are a match to TRBD2. The CDR3 has 15 residues. The V gene's germline CDR1 is SNHLY and CDR2 FYNNEI. J lost 1 base, V lost 4 bases, and 5 bases had no gene match. CDR3 in amino acids: CASSVSSGGTDTQYF. CDR3 DNA: TGTGCCAGCAGTGTGTCGAGCGGGGGCACAGATACGCAGTATTTT.

A word on this clonotype: Here the CDR3 omits its conserved ending phenylalanine or tryptophan, so a read error is the likely source. The DNA is omitted, as the CDR3 cannot be located on it reliably, and the CDR3 follows TCRdb's listing. The chain couples TRBV5-1 to TRBJ2-1; the listed D gene, TRBD1, was not tested against the DNA. Germline V gives CDR1 SGHRS, CDR2 YFSETQ. Inclusive of both ends, the CDR3 amounts to 13 amino acids. The CDR3 spells CASSYGTVNEQVY.

The genes are TRBV7-9 and TRBJ1-1; no reliable D call. This CDR3 contains 14 residues. Germline CDR1 SEHNR, CDR2 FQNEAQ (reference sequence). V was shortened by 1 base and J by 1 base, with 7 bases between the two germline ends. CDR3 residues: CASSLELANTEAFF. As DNA, the CDR3 is TGTGCCAGCAGCTTAGAACTAGCGAACACTGAAGCTTTCTTT.

This clonotype was seen repeatedly, ten times or more. CDR3 sequence: CASRSSGLAGNTNTGELFF. Written as DNA, the CDR3 is TGTGCCAGCAGATCGAGCGGGCTAGCGGGGAATACGAACACCGGGGAGCTGTTTTTT. The gene calls are TRBV6-5 and TRBJ2-2, with 9 nucleotides matching TRBD2. Germline V gives CDR1 MNHEY, CDR2 SVGAGI. V shed 6 bases, J shed 0 bases, and the junction held 14 bases outside the gene matches. This CDR3 contains 19 residues.